A single sample is the source of the 21 T cell receptor beta chains below, sequenced in a study of blood T cell repertoires in COVID-19. TCRdb keeps only in-frame clones here, not all; method: immunoSEQ multiplex PCR. Among roughly 180,000 clones, roughly 80% were seen once, and the ten largest hold over 5%. The sequenced sample was peripheral blood. The receptors here all came from a woman in her twenties or thirties with acute or convalescent COVID-19.

This chain links TRBV6-4 with TRBJ2-6, with 7 nucleotides matching TRBD1. Germline CDR1 is MRHNA and CDR2 is SNTAGT. Trimming at V came to 6 bases and at J to 0 bases, leaving 8 bases not matched to a gene. This CDR3 contains 17 residues. CDR3 coding DNA: TGTGCCAGCAGCCCGGGACAGCCAGACTCTGGGGCCAACGTCCTGACTTTC. Translation gives CASSPGQPDSGANVLTF.

V usage is TRBV19 and J usage is TRBJ1-2; weak D call: TRBD1 (5 bases). Germline V gene data show CDR1 as LNHDA and CDR2 as SQIVND (reference sequence). The germline V and J ends were trimmed by 5 bases and 8 bases, with 12 bases remaining between them. The CDR3 is 12 residues long. CDR3 sequence: CASSYRGGGYTF. Here the CDR3 DNA reads TGTGCCAGTAGTTACCGTGGGGGGGGCTACACCTTC.

The CDR3 here is CASSEAGGAGPQHF. CDR3 DNA sequence: TGTGCCAGCAGTGAAGCGGGGGGAGCAGGGCCCCAGCATTTT. The chain combines TRBV2 with TRBJ1-5, with D tentatively TRBD1 (5 bases). The CDR3 extends over 14 amino acids. Germline assignment: CDR1 SNHLY and CDR2 FYNNEI. V was clipped by 0 bases and J by 9 bases, with 12 bases between them.

This chain uses TRBV23-1 with TRBJ2-7, with TRBD1 identical over 9 bases. TRBV23-1 is marked as an open reading frame, function uncertain. The CDR3 covers 12 residues. With V trimmed by 7 bases and J by 5 bases, 3 bases remained unmatched. The CDR3 sequence is CASTGTGHEQYF. The DNA for the CDR3 is TGCGCCAGCACCGGGACAGGGCACGAGCAGTACTTC.

This clone was seen only once. The J gene is TRBJ2-1, the V gene TRBV11-3; the match to TRBD2 covers 7 bases. Germline CDR1 reads SGHNT; CDR2 reads YENEEA. The junction had 7 bases not matched to a gene; V was cut back by 3 bases and J by 2 bases. The CDR3 sequence is 16 residues long. CDR3 sequence (DNA): TGTGCCAGCAGCTTTGGGGGACTACACACCTACAATGAGCAGTTCTTC. It codes for CASSFGGLHTYNEQFF.

The genes are TRBV5-1 and TRBJ2-7; no clear D. Per germline, CDR1 SGHRS and CDR2 YFSETQ. With 4 bases removed from V and 3 bases from J, the gap between germline ends came to 14 bases. The CDR3 is 14 residues long. As DNA, the CDR3 is TGCGCCAGCAGCCGAGTTGGGCAGAACTACGAGCAGTACTTC. Protein: CASSRVGQNYEQYF.

This chain links TRBV5-8 with TRBJ2-3; D not resolved. The V gene lost 0 bases and the J gene lost 1 base, with 12 bases spanning the gap. The CDR3 extends over 16 amino acids. CDR1 SGHTS and CDR2 YDEGEE come from the germline V gene. The CDR3 protein is CASSLGAGTRTDTQYF. The CDR3 nucleotides are TGTGCCAGCAGCTTGGGAGCAGGAACGCGCACAGATACGCAGTATTTT.

The chain has TRBV5-1 and TRBJ2-5; TRBD1 matches 11 bases. Germline CDR1 is SGHRS and CDR2 is YFSETQ. J was trimmed by 1 base and V by 4 bases; bases with no gene match: 6. This CDR3 comprises 16 residues. The CDR3 nucleotides read TGCGCCAGCAGCCCCAGGACAGGGGGCCTCCAAGAGACCCAGTACTTC. Its protein is CASSPRTGGLQETQYF. The complete variable domain, with remaining parts taken from reference TRBV5-1 and TRBJ2-5, reads KAGVTQTPRYLIKTRGQQVTLSCSPISGHRSVSWYQQTPGQGLQFLFEYFSETQRNKGNFPGRFSGRQFSNSRSEMNVSTLELGDSALYLCASSPRTGGLQETQYFGPGTRLLVL.

The rearrangement joins TRBV3-1 (or the pseudogene TRBV3-2) to TRBJ1-1, with D tentatively TRBD1 (5 bases). This CDR3 has 14 amino acids. Trimming stripped 2 bases from V and 4 bases from J, with 11 bases between. Germline assignment: CDR1 LGHDT and CDR2 YNNKEL (reference sequence). CDR3 nucleotides: TGTGCCAGCAGCCAATCAATGGGGGGCACTGAAGCTTTCTTT. Its protein is CASSQSMGGTEAFF.

This chain joins TRBV27 and TRBJ2-5, with D perhaps matching TRBD1 (6 bases). Trimming removed 3 bases from V and 2 bases from J, with 10 bases in between. The length of the CDR3 is 14 residues. Germline CDR1 MNHEY, CDR2 SMNVEV (reference sequence). The DNA for the CDR3 is TGTGCCAGCAGTTTCTTAGGGGGACAAGAGACCCAGTACTTC. This sequence encodes CASSFLGGQETQYF.

The chain has TRBV28 and TRBJ1-3; 7 positions match TRBD1. The CDR3 is 18 amino acids. V lost 7 bases and J lost 0; bases outside the gene matches: 15. Germline lookup yields CDR1 MDHEN and CDR2 SYDVKM. Written as DNA, the CDR3 is TGTGCCAGCACCATACCCGCCGGGACAGTATCCTCTGGAAACACCATATATTTT. Protein product: CASTIPAGTVSSGNTIYF.

The chain employs TRBV29-1 and TRBJ2-6; perhaps TRBD1 as D (7 bases). The germline gives CDR1 SQVTM, CDR2 ANQGSEA. The CDR3 is made up of 15 amino acids. With 5 bases removed from V and 0 bases from J, the gap between germline ends came to 11 bases. The CDR3 is CSVPQGGSGANVLTF. As DNA, the CDR3 is TGCAGCGTTCCCCAGGGGGGCTCTGGGGCCAACGTCCTGACTTTC.

This clone was detected a few times. Mismatch with germline at one junction end may stem from a read error. The chain employs TRBV7-7 and TRBJ2-2; D may be TRBD2 (5 bases). The CDR3 loop spans 15 amino acids. Germline V lookup: CDR1 SSHAT, CDR2 FNYEAQ (reference sequence). CDR3 sequence reads: CASSNLLGDTGELFF. For the CDR3, the DNA is TGTGCTAGCAGCAACCTCCTCGGGGACACCGGGGAGCTGTTTTTT.

The chain employs TRBV6-4 and TRBJ2-2, with 9 bases matching TRBD2. There are 16 residues in the CDR3. V trimming: 6 bases; J trimming: 9 bases; junction bases outside the gene matches: 14. CDR1 MRHNA and CDR2 SNTAGT come from the germline V gene. CDR3 in amino acids: CASRGLVAGELWELFF. The CDR3 nucleotides read TGTGCCAGCAGGGGCCTCGTAGCGGGAGAACTCTGGGAGCTGTTTTTT.

The chain recombines TRBV29-1 with TRBJ1-2; tentative D call: TRBD1 (6 bases). The CDR3 is made up of 13 amino acids. CDR1 is SQVTM, CDR2 ANQGSEA, per germline. V lost 4 bases, J lost 4 bases, and 13 bases lay in between. The CDR3 DNA sequence: TGCAGCGTTGCCCCAGGGGCTGGCTATGGCTACACCTTC. It translates to CSVAPGAGYGYTF.

Only a few counts were recorded for this clone. The chain carries TRBV2 and TRBJ2-7, with 9 bases matching TRBD2. Germline assignment: CDR1 SNHLY and CDR2 FYNNEI. The CDR3 loop spans 12 amino acids. The V gene end was trimmed by 10 bases and the J gene end by 11 bases; junction bases not matched to a gene: 12. Written as DNA, the CDR3 is TGTGCCACGGAGGGACTAGCCAGGGGCAAGTACTTC. It codes for CATEGLARGKYF. Supplemented by reference TRBV2 and TRBJ2-7, the full variable domain reads EPEVTQTPSHQVTQMGQEVILRCVPISNHLYFYWYRQILGQKVEFLVSFYNNEISEKSEIFDDQFSVERPDGSNFTLKIRSTKLEDSAMYFCATEGLARGKYFGPGTRLTVT.

The table lists this clone with a few counts. The gene calls are TRBV27 and TRBJ2-2; 13 bases agree with TRBD2. V lost 6 bases to trimming and J lost 7 bases; unmatched junction nucleotides: 5. Germline CDR1 and CDR2: MNHEY and SMNVEV (reference sequence). This CDR3 spans 15 amino acids. DNA of the CDR3: TGTGCCAGCAGCTTAACTAGCGGGGGGGGCGGGGAGCTGTTTTTT. This encodes CASSLTSGGGGELFF.

This chain connects TRBV4-2 to TRBJ1-3, with 8 bases matching TRBD1. Trimming cost V 3 bases and J 0 bases; bases outside gene matches: 4. Germline values: CDR1 LGHNA, CDR2 YNFKEQ. This CDR3 is 16 amino acids long. The CDR3 loop reads CASSQGQDISGNTIYF. CDR3 coding DNA: TGTGCCAGCAGCCAGGGACAGGACATCTCTGGAAACACCATATATTTT.

The chain joins TRBV24-1 to TRBJ2-5, with 16 bases matching TRBD2. The CDR3 extends over 18 amino acids. Germline V gives CDR1 KGHDR, CDR2 SFDVKD. J lost 3 bases, V lost 3 bases, and 6 bases had no gene match. CDR3 in amino acids: CATSDPGTSGRAKETQYF. CDR3 nucleotide sequence: TGTGCCACCAGTGATCCCGGGACTAGCGGGAGGGCGAAAGAGACCCAGTACTTC.

The chain recombines TRBV29-1 with TRBJ2-3; 8 bases align to TRBD2. J lost 2 bases, V lost 7 bases, and 5 bases had no gene match. The CDR3 length is 13 residues. Germline lookup yields CDR1 SQVTM and CDR2 ANQGSEA. The CDR3 here is CSAGGGHTDTQYF. In DNA, the CDR3 is TGCAGCGCCGGCGGGGGGCACACAGATACGCAGTATTTT.

This chain joins TRBV19 and TRBJ2-2; D might be TRBD2 (5 bases). Per germline, CDR1 LNHDA and CDR2 SQIVND (reference sequence). The CDR3 has 13 amino acids. V was clipped by 3 bases and J by 4 bases, with 6 bases between them. This chain's CDR3 is CASSMGSTGELFF. The CDR3, as DNA: TGTGCCAGTAGTATGGGGAGCACCGGGGAGCTGTTTTTT.